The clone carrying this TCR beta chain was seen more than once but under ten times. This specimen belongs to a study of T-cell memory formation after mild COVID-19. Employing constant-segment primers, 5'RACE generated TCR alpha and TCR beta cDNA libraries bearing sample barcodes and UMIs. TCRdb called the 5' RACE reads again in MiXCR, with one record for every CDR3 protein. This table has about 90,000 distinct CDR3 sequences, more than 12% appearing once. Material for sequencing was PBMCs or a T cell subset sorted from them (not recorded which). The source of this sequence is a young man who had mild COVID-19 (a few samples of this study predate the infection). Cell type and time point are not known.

DNA for the CDR3: TGTGCCAGCAGTTGGGGTAGCGGGGCAGATACGCAGTATTTT. Protein product: CASSWGSGADTQYF. The gene calls are TRBV6-2 or TRBV6-3 and TRBJ2-3; 8 bases are a match to TRBD2. Trimming took 4 bases from V and 4 from J; bases not matched to a gene: 4. This CDR3 has 14 residues. Per germline, CDR1 MNHEY and CDR2 SVGEGT.